These 26 T cell receptor beta chains came from one sample sequenced in a study of neoadjuvant anti-PD-1 for oral cavity cancer. Time point meaning: after neoadjuvant nivolumab, at surgical resection. TCRdb's table, derived via immunoSEQ multiplex PCR, lists solely in-frame clones and lacks some. The table has about 68,000 clones, approximately 81% seen once. The specimen comprised PBMCs, sampled after nivolumab (anti-PD-1) treatment. Source of these receptors: a person aged 35-79 years with oral cavity squamous cell carcinoma.

The rearrangement links TRBV6-5 to TRBJ1-5; D possibly corresponds to TRBD1 (6 bases). The CDR3 is 14 amino acids. Between the trimmed V and J ends, which lost 6 bases and 5 bases, there was a span of 14 bases. Germline CDR1 and CDR2: MNHEY and SVGAGI. CDR3 sequence: CASRPGTLDQPQHF. The DNA of the CDR3 is TGTGCCAGCAGGCCCGGGACATTGGATCAGCCCCAGCATTTT.

This sequence joins TRBV6-6 and TRBJ1-2; 9 bases align to TRBD1. Germline trimming cut 6 bases from V and 4 bases from J; bases unmatched to any gene: 12. Germline lookup yields CDR1 MNHNY and CDR2 SVGAGI (reference sequence). This CDR3 is 16 amino acids long. Written as DNA, the CDR3 is TGTGCCAGCAGGAACCCAGGACAGGGGAAACTCTATGGCTACACCTTC. Translation gives CASRNPGQGKLYGYTF.

The chain employs TRBV6-5 and TRBJ2-3; no reliable D call. Germline-derived CDR1 and CDR2 are MNHEY and SVGAGI. Trimming removed 2 bases at V and 14 bases at J, with 2 bases between. The CDR3 sequence is 8 residues long. CDR3 in DNA: TGTGCCAGCAGTTACGGGTATTTT. Protein product: CASSYGYF.

The J gene is TRBJ1-1, the V gene TRBV9, with D perhaps TRBD1 (5 bases). V was clipped by 2 bases and J by 5 bases, with 13 bases between them. Germline V CDR1 and CDR2: SGDLS, YYNGEE. CDR3 length: 14 amino acids. The CDR3 coding sequence is TGTGCCAGCAGCGTCGGGGGATCGAGAACTGAAGCTTTCTTT. Protein product: CASSVGGSRTEAFF. Full variable domain (missing parts from reference TRBV9 and TRBJ1-1): DSGVTQTPKHLITATGQRVTLRCSPRSGDLSVYWYQQSLDQGLQFLIQYYNGEERAKGNILERFSAQQFPDLHSELNLSSLELGDSALYFCASSVGGSRTEAFFGQGTRLTVV.

CDR3 bases: TGTGCCAGCAGTGCCCGACTGATACCCAATCAGCCCCAGCATTTT. Translated: CASSARLIPNQPQHF. The V and J genes are TRBV27 and TRBJ1-5; no clear D gene. Germline CDR1 reads MNHEY; CDR2 reads SMNVEV (reference sequence). The CDR3 spans 15 residues. V lost 5 bases to trimming and J lost 3 bases, with 14 bases between them.

The gene calls are TRBV28 and TRBJ2-7, with D perhaps matching TRBD1 or TRBD2 (5 bases each). V was clipped by 7 bases and J by 4 bases, with 14 bases between them. This CDR3 is 13 amino acids long. Germline-derived CDR1 and CDR2 are MDHEN and SYDVKM. The CDR3 nucleotides read TGTGCCAGCAACCCCGCTGGGGGATACGAGCAGTACTTC. It codes for CASNPAGGYEQYF.

This chain joins TRBV30 and TRBJ2-2; D not resolved. V dropped 4 bases and J dropped 12 bases, with 18 bases sitting between them. Germline values: CDR1 GTSNPN, CDR2 SVGIG (reference sequence). The CDR3 has 13 residues. The CDR3 reads CAWTLSGAEKLFF. CDR3 in DNA: TGTGCCTGGACCCTATCGGGTGCGGAGAAGCTGTTTTTT. Full variable domain (remainder filled in from reference TRBV30 and TRBJ2-2): SQTIHQWPATLVQPVGSPLSLECTVEGTSNPNLYWYRQAAGRGLQLLFYSVGIGQISSEVPQNLSASRPQDRQFILSSKKLLLSDSGFYLCAWTLSGAEKLFFGEGSRLTVL.

This clone showed up just a few times. The chain links TRBV4-1 to TRBJ1-1, with 8 bases identical to TRBD1. The ends lost 4 bases at V and 5 bases at J; junction bases unmatched: 3. The CDR3 covers 13 residues. CDR1 MGHRA and CDR2 YSYEKL come from the germline V gene. CDR3: CASSRQGLTEAFF. The CDR3 bases are TGCGCCAGCAGCCGACAGGGGCTTACTGAAGCTTTCTTT.

The V and J genes are TRBV2 and TRBJ2-1, with 7 bases that match TRBD1. The V gene's germline CDR1 is SNHLY and CDR2 FYNNEI. Losses at the gene ends were 0 bases for V and 9 bases for J; bases not matched to a gene: 20. The CDR3 loop spans 19 amino acids. In DNA, the CDR3 is TGTGCCAGCAGTGAAGCCAGGGGTTGGAGAGGGGGCAGCCTGGGTGAGCAGTTCTTC. This encodes CASSEARGWRGGSLGEQFF.

This clone was counted a single time. This rearrangement joins TRBV6-5 to TRBJ2-7; D perhaps matches TRBD2 (6 bases). This CDR3 is built from 15 residues. Germline V gene data show CDR1 as MNHEY and CDR2 as SVGAGI. V gave up 5 bases and J gave up 2 bases, with 16 bases separating them. The CDR3 DNA is TGTGCCAGCAGTCCTGCCCTGGGGGGAACCTACGAGCAGTACTTC. Translating it yields CASSPALGGTYEQYF.

The chain combines TRBV5-1 with TRBJ1-1, with D hard to call. The CDR3 is made up of 13 amino acids. The V gene lost 1 base and the J gene lost 1 base, with 5 bases spanning the gap. Germline V CDR1 and CDR2: SGHRS, YFSETQ. The CDR3 protein is CASSLTENTEAFF. The CDR3 bases are TGCGCCAGCAGCTTGACGGAGAACACTGAAGCTTTCTTT.

The V gene is TRBV30, the J gene TRBJ1-5; D might be TRBD1 (6 bases). CDR3 length: 14 amino acids. Germline V gene data show CDR1 as GTSNPN and CDR2 as SVGIG (reference sequence). V lost 3 bases and J 4 bases, leaving 13 bases between the germline ends. The CDR3 protein is CAWRRQGQNQPQHF. The CDR3 nucleotides are TGTGCCTGGAGAAGGCAGGGGCAGAATCAGCCCCAGCATTTT.

The V gene is TRBV15, the J gene TRBJ1-4; D is undetermined. The germline CDR1 and CDR2 sequences are LNHNV and YYDKDF (reference sequence). Between the trimmed V and J ends, which lost 0 bases and 0 bases, there was a span of 5 bases. The CDR3 runs to 15 residues. The CDR3 reads CATSRDRATNEKLFF. CDR3 nucleotides: TGTGCCACCAGCAGAGATCGAGCAACTAATGAAAAACTGTTTTTT.

The V and J genes are TRBV25-1 and TRBJ2-7, with 9 bases matching TRBD2. This CDR3 has 15 amino acids. Germline CDR1 is MGHDK and CDR2 is SYGVNS. V shed 1 base, J shed 4 bases, and the junction held 5 bases outside the gene matches. This chain's CDR3 is CASSESEREDYEQYF. Written as DNA, the CDR3 is TGTGCCAGCAGTGAATCCGAGCGGGAGGATTACGAGCAGTACTTC.

This sequence joins TRBV6-1 and TRBJ2-1, with 10 bases that match TRBD2. This CDR3 contains 13 residues. The V gene's germline CDR1 is MNHNS and CDR2 SASEGT. With 7 bases clipped from V and 10 bases from J, the junction kept 7 bases outside the gene matches. The CDR3 DNA sequence: TGTGCCAGCACCGGGACTAGCGTCCCCGAGCAGTTCTTC. The encoded protein is CASTGTSVPEQFF.

The chain recombines TRBV6-1 with TRBJ1-1; D might be TRBD1 (5 bases). Per the germline V gene, CDR1 is MNHNS and CDR2 is SASEGT. V was trimmed by 7 bases and J by 1 base, leaving 13 bases between them. The CDR3 has 14 amino acids. CDR3 bases: TGTGCCAGCATAGGGGTAGGAGGGAACACTGAAGCTTTCTTT. Translating it yields CASIGVGGNTEAFF.

The gene calls are TRBV11-2 and TRBJ2-6; unclear D gene. V dropped 3 bases and J dropped 4 bases, with 4 bases sitting between them. This CDR3 contains 13 residues. Per the germline V gene, CDR1 is SGHAT and CDR2 is FQNNGV. Here the CDR3 reads CASSFTGANVLTF. CDR3 sequence (DNA): TGTGCCAGCAGCTTCACAGGGGCCAACGTCCTGACTTTC.

The chain combines TRBV10-1 with TRBJ1-5; D remains unclear. V lost 2 bases and J 0 bases, leaving 2 bases between the germline ends. Germline V gives CDR1 WNHNN, CDR2 SYGVQD (reference sequence). This CDR3 is built from 13 residues. CDR3 DNA: TGCGCCAGCAGTGAGAATAGCAATCAGCCCCAGCATTTT. As protein: CASSENSNQPQHF.

In DNA, the CDR3 is TGTGCCTGGAGTCGGCGGCCGAACACCGGGGAGCTGTTTTTT. Protein: CAWSRRPNTGELFF. The V gene is TRBV30, the J gene TRBJ2-2; D is unclear. The CDR3 spans 14 residues. The germline gives CDR1 GTSNPN, CDR2 SVGIG (reference sequence). V lost 2 bases and J lost 0, with 7 bases in between. Looking up the rest from reference TRBV30 and TRBJ2-2 gives the full variable domain: SQTIHQWPATLVQPVGSPLSLECTVEGTSNPNLYWYRQAAGRGLQLLFYSVGIGQISSEVPQNLSASRPQDRQFILSSKKLLLSDSGFYLCAWSRRPNTGELFFGEGSRLTVL.

This clone was found once. V and J are TRBV7-8 and TRBJ1-1; D gene uncertain. V gave up 4 bases and J gave up 1 base, with 10 bases separating them. This CDR3 region has 14 residues. The germline gives CDR1 SGHVS, CDR2 FQNEAQ. CDR3 amino acids: CASSSLRPNTEAFF. The CDR3 DNA sequence: TGTGCCAGCAGCTCCCTCAGGCCGAACACTGAAGCTTTCTTT.

In this sample, this clone turned up once. The chain employs TRBV27 and TRBJ2-7; a weak D match, TRBD2 (5 bases). Per germline, CDR1 MNHEY and CDR2 SMNVEV (reference sequence). Trimming took 6 bases from V and 4 from J, leaving 16 bases between them. The CDR3 is 14 residues long. CDR3 protein: CASRLRGLKYEQYF. Here the CDR3 DNA reads TGTGCCAGCAGGCTACGGGGATTAAAGTACGAGCAGTACTTC.

The chain joins TRBV11-2 to TRBJ1-1, with TRBD1 matching 7 bases. The CDR3 is 16 residues long. J lost 0 bases, V lost 5 bases, and 9 bases had no gene match. CDR1 is SGHAT and CDR2 is FQNNGV in the germline V gene. This chain's CDR3 is CASSVGQTKMNTEAFF. In DNA, the CDR3 is TGTGCCAGCAGCGTGGGACAGACGAAAATGAACACTGAAGCTTTCTTT.

The chain carries TRBV5-1 and TRBJ2-1, with TRBD2 as a possible D gene (6 bases). CDR1 is SGHRS and CDR2 is YFSETQ in the germline V gene. V lost 0 bases and J 3 bases, leaving 10 bases between the germline ends. CDR3 size: 15 residues. Here the CDR3 DNA reads TGCGCCAGCAGCTTGGTCGGCGGGATCTACAATGAGCAGTTCTTC. It encodes CASSLVGGIYNEQFF.

This sequence joins TRBV2 and TRBJ2-2; D is ambiguous. The germline CDR1 and CDR2 sequences are SNHLY and FYNNEI. V was pared by 2 bases and J by 4 bases, with 11 bases between. The CDR3 runs to 15 residues. CDR3 in DNA: TGTGCCAGCAGTGAAAACCGTCCGCCCACCGGGGAGCTGTTTTTT. Translated: CASSENRPPTGELFF.

The chain recombines TRBV4-2 with TRBJ2-6; unclear D gene. V dropped 0 bases and J dropped 0 bases, with 6 bases sitting between them. The CDR3 contains 16 residues. Germline V gene lookup returns CDR1 LGHNA and CDR2 YNFKEQ. CDR3 in amino acids: CASSQDPDSGANVLTF. For the CDR3, the DNA is TGTGCCAGCAGCCAAGATCCGGACTCTGGGGCCAACGTCCTGACTTTC.

A word on this clone: Other DNA sequences of this sample code for an identical CDR3. The genes are TRBV6-5 and TRBJ2-7; TRBD1 agrees at 7 bases. Germline CDR1 is MNHEY and CDR2 is SVGAGI. V dropped 5 bases and J dropped 0; count of bases not matched to a gene: 7. The CDR3 runs 15 residues. Here the CDR3 reads CASSRARDSSYEQYF. As DNA, the CDR3 is TGTGCCAGCAGTCGGGCCAGGGACAGCTCCTACGAGCAGTACTTC.